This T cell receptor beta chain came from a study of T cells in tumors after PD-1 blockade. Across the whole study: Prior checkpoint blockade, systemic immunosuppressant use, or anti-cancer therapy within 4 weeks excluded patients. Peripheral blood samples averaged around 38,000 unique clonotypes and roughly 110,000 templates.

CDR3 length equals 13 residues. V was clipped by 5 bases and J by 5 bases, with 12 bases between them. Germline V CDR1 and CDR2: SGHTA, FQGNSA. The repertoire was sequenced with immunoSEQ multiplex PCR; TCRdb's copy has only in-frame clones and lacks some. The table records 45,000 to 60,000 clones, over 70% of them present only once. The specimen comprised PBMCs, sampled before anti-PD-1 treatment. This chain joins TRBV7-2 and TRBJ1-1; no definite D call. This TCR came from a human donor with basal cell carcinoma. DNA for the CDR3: TGTGCCAGCAGCATAATATTGGGGACTGAAGCTTTCTTT. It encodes CASSIILGTEAFF.